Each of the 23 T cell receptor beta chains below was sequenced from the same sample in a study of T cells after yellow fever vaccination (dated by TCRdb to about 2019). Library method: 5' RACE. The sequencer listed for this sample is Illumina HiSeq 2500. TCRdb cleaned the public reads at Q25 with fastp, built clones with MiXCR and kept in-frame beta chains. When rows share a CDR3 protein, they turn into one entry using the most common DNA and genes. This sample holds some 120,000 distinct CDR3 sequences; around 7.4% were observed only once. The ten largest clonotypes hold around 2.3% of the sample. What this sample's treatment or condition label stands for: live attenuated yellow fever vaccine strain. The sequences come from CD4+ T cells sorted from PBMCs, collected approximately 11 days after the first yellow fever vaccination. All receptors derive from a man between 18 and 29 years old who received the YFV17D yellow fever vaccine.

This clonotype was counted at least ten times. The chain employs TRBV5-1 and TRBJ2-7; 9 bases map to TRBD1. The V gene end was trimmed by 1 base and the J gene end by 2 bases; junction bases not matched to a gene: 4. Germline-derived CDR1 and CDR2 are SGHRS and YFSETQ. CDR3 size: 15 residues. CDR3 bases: TGCGCCAGCAGCTTGATGACAGGGGGGGCCTACGAGCAGTACGTC. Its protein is CASSLMTGGAYEQYV.

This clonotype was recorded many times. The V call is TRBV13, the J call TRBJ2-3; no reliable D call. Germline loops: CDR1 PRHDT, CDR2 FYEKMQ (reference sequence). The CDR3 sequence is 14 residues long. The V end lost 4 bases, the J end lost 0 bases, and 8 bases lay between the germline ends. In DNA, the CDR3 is TGTGCCAGCAGCTCCCGGACCAGCACAGATACGCAGTATTTT. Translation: CASSSRTSTDTQYF.

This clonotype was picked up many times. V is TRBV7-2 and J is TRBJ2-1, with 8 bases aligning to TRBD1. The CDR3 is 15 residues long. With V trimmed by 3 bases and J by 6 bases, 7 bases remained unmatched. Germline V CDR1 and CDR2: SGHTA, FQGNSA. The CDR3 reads CASSFRDRTRNEQFF. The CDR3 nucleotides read TGTGCCAGCAGCTTCCGGGACAGGACTCGCAATGAGCAGTTCTTC. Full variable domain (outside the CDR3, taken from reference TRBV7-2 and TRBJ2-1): GAGVSQSPSNKVTEKGKDVELRCDPISGHTALYWYRQSLGQGLEFLIYFQGNSAPDKSGLPSDRFSAERTGGSVSTLTIQRTQQEDSAVYLCASSFRDRTRNEQFFGPGTRLTVL.

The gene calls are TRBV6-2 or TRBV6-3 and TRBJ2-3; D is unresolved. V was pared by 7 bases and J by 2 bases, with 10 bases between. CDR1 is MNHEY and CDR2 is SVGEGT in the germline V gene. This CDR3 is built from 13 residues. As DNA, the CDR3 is TGTGCCAGCAAACGGACCGACACAGATACGCAGTATTTT. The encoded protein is CASKRTDTDTQYF.

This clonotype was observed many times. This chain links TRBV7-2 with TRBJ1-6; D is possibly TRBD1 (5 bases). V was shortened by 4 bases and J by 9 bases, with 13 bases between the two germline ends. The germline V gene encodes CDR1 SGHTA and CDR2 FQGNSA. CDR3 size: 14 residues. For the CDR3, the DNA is TGTGCCAGCAGCTCAACCAAGGGGAGTTCACCCCTCCACTTT. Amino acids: CASSSTKGSSPLHF.

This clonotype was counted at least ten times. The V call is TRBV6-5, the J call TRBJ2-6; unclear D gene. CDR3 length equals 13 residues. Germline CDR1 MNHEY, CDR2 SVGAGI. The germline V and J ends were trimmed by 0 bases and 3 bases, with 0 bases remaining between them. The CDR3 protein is CASSYSGANVLTF. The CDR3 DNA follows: TGTGCCAGCAGTTACTCTGGGGCCAACGTCCTGACTTTC.

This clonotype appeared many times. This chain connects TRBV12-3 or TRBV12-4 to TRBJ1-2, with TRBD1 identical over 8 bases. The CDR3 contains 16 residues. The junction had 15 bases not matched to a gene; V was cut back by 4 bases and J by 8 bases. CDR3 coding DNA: TGTGCCAGCAGTTATCTCCAAAGGGACAGGCGATACGGCTACACCTTC. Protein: CASSYLQRDRRYGYTF.

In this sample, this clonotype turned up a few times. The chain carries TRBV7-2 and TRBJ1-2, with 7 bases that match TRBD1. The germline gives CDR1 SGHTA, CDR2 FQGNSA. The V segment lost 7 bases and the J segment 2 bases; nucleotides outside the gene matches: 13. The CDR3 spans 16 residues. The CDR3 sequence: CASNRDSHQANYGYTF. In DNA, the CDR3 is TGTGCCAGCAACAGGGACAGCCATCAGGCAAACTATGGCTACACCTTC.

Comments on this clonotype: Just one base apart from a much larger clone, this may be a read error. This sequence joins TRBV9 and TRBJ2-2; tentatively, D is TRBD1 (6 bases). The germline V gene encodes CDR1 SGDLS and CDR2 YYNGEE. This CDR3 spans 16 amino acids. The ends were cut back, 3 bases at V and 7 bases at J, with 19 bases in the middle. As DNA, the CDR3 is TGTGCCAGCAGCGCTATACTGACAGGCGCCGACGGGGAGCTGTTTTTT. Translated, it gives CASSAILTGADGELFF. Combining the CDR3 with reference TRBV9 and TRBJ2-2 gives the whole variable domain DSGVTQTPKHLITATGQRVTLRCSPRSGDLSVYWYQQSLDQGLQFLIQYYNGEERAKGNILERFSAQQFPDLHSELNLSSLELGDSALYFCASSAILTGADGELFFGEGSRLTVL.

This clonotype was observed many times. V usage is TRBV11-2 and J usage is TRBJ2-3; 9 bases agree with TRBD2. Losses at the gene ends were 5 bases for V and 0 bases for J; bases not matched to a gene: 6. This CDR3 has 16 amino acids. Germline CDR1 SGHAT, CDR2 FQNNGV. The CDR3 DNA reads TGTGCCAGCAGCCGGAGACTAGCGGCTAGCACAGATACGCAGTATTTT. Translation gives CASSRRLAASTDTQYF.

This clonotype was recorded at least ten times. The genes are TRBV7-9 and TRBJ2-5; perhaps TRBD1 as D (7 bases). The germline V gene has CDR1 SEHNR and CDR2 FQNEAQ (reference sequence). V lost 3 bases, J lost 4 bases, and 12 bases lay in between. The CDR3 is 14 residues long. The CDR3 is CASSFSGGRETQYF. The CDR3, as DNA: TGTGCCAGCAGCTTTTCAGGGGGGAGAGAGACCCAGTACTTC.

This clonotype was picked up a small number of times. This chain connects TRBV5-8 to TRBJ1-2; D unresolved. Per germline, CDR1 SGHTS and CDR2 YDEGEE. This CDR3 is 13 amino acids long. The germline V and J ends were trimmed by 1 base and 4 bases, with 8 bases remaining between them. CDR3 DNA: TGTGCCAGCAGCTTGCAAGCTGCCTATGGCTACACCTTC. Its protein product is CASSLQAAYGYTF.

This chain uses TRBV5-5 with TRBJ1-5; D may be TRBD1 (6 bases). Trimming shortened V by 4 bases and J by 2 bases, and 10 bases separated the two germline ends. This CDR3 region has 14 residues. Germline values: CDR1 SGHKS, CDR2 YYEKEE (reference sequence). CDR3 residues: CASSRGAGNQPQHF. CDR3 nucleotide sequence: TGTGCCAGCAGCCGGGGGGCGGGCAATCAGCCCCAGCATTTT. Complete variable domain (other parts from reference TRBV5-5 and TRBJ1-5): DAGVTQSPTHLIKTRGQQVTLRCSPISGHKSVSWYQQVLGQGPQFIFQYYEKEERGRGNFPDRFSARQFPNYSSELNVNALLLGDSALYLCASSRGAGNQPQHFGDGTRLSIL.

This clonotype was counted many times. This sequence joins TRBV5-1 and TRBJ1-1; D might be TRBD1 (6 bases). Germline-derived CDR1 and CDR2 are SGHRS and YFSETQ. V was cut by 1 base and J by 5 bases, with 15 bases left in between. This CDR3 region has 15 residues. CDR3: CASSLNGGSETEAFF. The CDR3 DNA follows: TGCGCCAGCAGCTTGAATGGGGGCTCAGAAACTGAAGCTTTCTTT.

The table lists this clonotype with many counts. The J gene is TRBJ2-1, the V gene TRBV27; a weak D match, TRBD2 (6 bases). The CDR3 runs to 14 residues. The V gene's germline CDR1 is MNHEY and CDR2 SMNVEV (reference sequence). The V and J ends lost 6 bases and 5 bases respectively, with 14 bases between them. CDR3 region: CASSLTRGNNEQFF. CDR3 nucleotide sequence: TGTGCCAGCAGCCTCACCCGGGGGAACAATGAGCAGTTCTTC.

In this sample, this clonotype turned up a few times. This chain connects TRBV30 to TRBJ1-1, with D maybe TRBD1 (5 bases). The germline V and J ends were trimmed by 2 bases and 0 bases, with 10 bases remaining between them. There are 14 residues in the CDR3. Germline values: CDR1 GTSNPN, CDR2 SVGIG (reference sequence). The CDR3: CAWSRDVMNTEAFF. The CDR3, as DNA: TGTGCCTGGAGTAGGGACGTCATGAACACTGAAGCTTTCTTT.

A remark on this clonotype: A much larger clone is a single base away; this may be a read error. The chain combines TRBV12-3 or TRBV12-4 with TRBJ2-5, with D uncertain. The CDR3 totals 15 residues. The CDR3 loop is CVSSFRTARSGTQYF. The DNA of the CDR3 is TGTGTCAGCAGTTTCAGGACGGCCCGTTCGGGGACCCAGTACTTC.

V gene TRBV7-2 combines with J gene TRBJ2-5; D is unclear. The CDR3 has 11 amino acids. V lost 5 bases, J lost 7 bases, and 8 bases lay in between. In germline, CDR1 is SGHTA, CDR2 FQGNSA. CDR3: CASSLKVTQYF. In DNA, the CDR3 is TGTGCCAGCAGCCTAAAGGTGACCCAGTACTTC.

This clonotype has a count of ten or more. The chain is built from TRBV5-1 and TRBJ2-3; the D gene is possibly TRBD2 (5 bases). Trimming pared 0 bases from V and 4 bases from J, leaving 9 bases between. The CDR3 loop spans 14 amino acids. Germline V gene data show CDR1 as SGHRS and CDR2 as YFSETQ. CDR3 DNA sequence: TGCGCCAGCAGCTTGGTGACGGGATCAGATACGCAGTATTTT. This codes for CASSLVTGSDTQYF.

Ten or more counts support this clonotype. For the CDR3, the DNA is TGTGCCAGATCCAGGGACAGAAACTCCCCCCATGAGCAGTTCTTC. Translating gives CARSRDRNSPHEQFF. V usage is TRBV19 and J usage is TRBJ2-1; 7 positions match TRBD1. Looked up from germline, CDR1 is LNHDA and CDR2 is SQIVND (reference sequence). The CDR3 consists of 15 residues. V was pared by 9 bases and J by 8 bases, with 16 bases of the junction left unmatched. Together with reference TRBV19 and TRBJ2-1, the CDR3 gives the full variable domain: DGGITQSPKYLFRKEGQNVTLSCEQNLNHDAMYWYRQDPGQGLRLIYYSQIVNDFQKGDIAEGYSVSREKKESFPLTVTSAQKNPTAFYLCARSRDRNSPHEQFFGPGTRLTVL.

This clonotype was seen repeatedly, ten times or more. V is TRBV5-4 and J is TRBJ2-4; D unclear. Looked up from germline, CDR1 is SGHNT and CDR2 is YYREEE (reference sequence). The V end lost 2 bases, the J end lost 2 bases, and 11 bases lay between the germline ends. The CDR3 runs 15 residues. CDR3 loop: CASSLMGISKNIQYF. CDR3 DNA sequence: TGTGCCAGCAGCTTAATGGGAATCTCCAAAAACATTCAGTACTTC. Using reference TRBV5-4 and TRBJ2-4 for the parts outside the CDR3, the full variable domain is ETGVTQSPTHLIKTRGQQVTLRCSSQSGHNTVSWYQQALGQGPQFIFQYYREEENGRGNFPPRFSGLQFPNYSSELNVNALELDDSALYLCASSLMGISKNIQYFGAGTRLSVL.

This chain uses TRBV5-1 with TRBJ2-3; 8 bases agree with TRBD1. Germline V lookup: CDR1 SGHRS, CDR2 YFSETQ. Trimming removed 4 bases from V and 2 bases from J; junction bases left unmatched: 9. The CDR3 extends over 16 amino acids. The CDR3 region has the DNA TGCGCCAGCAGCAGACTGCCGGGACAGGACACAGATACGCAGTATTTT. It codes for CASSRLPGQDTDTQYF.

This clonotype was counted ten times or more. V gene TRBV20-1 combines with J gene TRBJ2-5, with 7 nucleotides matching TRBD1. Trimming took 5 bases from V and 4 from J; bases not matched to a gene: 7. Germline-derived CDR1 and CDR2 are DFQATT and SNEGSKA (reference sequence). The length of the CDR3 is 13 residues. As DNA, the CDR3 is TGCAGTGCTGACGTGACAGGGTTAGAGACCCAGTACTTC. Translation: CSADVTGLETQYF.